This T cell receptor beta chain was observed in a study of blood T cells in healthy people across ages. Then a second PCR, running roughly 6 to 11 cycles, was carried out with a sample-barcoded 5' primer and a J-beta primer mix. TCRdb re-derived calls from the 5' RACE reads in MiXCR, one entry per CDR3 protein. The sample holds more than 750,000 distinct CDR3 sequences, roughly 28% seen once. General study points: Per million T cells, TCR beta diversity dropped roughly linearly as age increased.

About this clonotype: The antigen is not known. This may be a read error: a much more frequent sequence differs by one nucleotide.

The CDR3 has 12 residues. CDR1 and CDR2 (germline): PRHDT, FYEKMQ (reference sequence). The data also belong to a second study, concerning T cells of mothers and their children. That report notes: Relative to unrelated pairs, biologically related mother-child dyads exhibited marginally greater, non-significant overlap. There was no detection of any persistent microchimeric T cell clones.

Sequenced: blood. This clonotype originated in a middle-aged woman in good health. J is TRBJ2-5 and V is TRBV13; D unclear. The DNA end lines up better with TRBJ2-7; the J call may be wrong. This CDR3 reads CAGSFLRDEQYF. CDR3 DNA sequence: TGTGCCGGCAGCTTCCTCCGGGACGAGCAGTACTTC.